This record concerns one TCR beta chain sequence. Its antigen remains unidentified. Combining a sample-barcoded 5' primer with a J-beta primer mix, a second PCR ran for roughly 7 to 11 cycles. TCRdb fed the 5' RACE reads into MiXCR, producing one record per CDR3 protein. The sample has approximately 800,000 distinct CDR3 sequences; 46% are singletons. The CDR3 has 15 amino acids. V lost 0 bases and J lost 4, with 12 bases in between. This record belongs to a study of blood T cells in healthy people across ages. The study's findings and limits: Roughly linear age-related decline in beta diversity appeared, significant by age about 40.

The source material was blood. J is TRBJ1-1 and V is TRBV12-3 or TRBV12-4; D is undetermined. This clonotype was obtained from a man aged 80 or over in good health. The CDR3 sequence: CASSLAGVPFTEAFF. The CDR3 DNA reads TGTGCCAGCAGTTTAGCTGGGGTTCCTTTCACTGAAGCTTTCTTT.